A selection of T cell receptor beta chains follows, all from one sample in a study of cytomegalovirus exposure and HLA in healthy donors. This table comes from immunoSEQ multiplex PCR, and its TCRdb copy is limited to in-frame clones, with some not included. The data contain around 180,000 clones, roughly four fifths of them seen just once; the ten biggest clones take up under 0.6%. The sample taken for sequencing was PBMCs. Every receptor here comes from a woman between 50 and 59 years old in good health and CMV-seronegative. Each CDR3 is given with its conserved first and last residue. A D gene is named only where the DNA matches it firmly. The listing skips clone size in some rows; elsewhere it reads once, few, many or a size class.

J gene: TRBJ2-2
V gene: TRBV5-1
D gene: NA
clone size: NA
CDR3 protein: CASSFGPEGGTGELFF
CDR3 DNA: TGCGCCAGCAGCTTTGGCCCGGAGGGAGGCACCGGGGAGCTGTTTTTT

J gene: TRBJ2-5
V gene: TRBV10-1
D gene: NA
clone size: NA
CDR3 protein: CASSRTRLGKTQYF
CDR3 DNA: TGCGCCAGCAGCCGGACTCGGTTGGGAAAGACCCAGTACTTC

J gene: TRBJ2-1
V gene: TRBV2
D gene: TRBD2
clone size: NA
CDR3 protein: CASSDLASGNHEQFF
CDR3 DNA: TGTGCCAGCAGTGATCTGGCTAGCGGGAACCATGAGCAGTTCTTC

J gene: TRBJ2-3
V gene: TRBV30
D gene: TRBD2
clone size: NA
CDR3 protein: CAWRGREAGGQADTQYF
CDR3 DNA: TGTGCCTGGAGAGGGCGGGAGGCGGGTGGCCAGGCAGATACGCAGTATTTT

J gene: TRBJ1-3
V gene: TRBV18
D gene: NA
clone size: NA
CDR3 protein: CASSPQSSGNTIYF
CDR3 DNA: TGTGCCAGCTCACCACAGAGCTCTGGAAACACCATATATTTT

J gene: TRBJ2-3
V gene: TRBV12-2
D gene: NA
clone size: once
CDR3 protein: CASRHGGGTDTQYF
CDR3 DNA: TGTGCAAGTCGCCACGGGGGGGGCACAGATACGCAGTATTTT

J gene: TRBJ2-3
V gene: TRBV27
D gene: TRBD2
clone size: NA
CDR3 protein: CASSRTLGGAADTQYF
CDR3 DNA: TGTGCCAGCAGCCGAACCCTCGGGGGGGCGGCAGATACGCAGTATTTT

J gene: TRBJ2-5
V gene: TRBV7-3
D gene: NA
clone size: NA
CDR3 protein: CASSPTRLETQYF
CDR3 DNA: TGTGCCAGCAGCCCAACGCGACTAGAGACCCAGTACTTC

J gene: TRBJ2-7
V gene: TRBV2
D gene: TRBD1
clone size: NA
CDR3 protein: CASRSGTGDEQYF
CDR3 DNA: TGTGCCAGCAGATCCGGGACAGGGGACGAGCAGTACTTC

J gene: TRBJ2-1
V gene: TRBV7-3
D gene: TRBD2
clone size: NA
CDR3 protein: CASSLLAGAYNEQFF
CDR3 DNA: TGTGCCAGCAGCCTCCTAGCGGGGGCATACAATGAGCAGTTCTTC

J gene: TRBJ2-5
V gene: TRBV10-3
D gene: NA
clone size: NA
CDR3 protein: CAISESRTAREQYF
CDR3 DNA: TGTGCCATCAGTGAGTCTCGGACAGCGAGGGAGCAGTACTTC

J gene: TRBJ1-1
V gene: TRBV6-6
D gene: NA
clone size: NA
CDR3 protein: CASSYQGNTEAFF
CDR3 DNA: TGTGCCAGCAGTTACCAGGGGAACACTGAAGCTTTCTTT

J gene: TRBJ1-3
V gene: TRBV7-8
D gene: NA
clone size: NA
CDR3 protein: CASSLARDFGNTIYF
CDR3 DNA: TGTGCCAGCAGCTTAGCAAGGGACTTTGGAAACACCATATATTTT

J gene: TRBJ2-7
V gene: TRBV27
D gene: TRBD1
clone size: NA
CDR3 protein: CASSFGTGGIYEQYF
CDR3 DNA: TGTGCCAGCAGTTTTGGGACAGGGGGAATCTACGAGCAGTACTTC

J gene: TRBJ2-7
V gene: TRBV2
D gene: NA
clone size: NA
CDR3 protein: CASSAGFYEQYF
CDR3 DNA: TGTGCCAGCAGTGCGGGGTTCTACGAGCAGTACTTC

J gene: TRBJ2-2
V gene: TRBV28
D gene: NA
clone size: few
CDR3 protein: CASIHGREKNTGELFF
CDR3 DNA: TGTGCCAGCATCCACGGGCGGGAAAAGAACACCGGGGAGCTGTTTTTT

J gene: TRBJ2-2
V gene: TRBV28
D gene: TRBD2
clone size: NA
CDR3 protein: CASSTSGGAGELFF
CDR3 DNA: TGTGCCAGCAGTACTAGCGGGGGGGCCGGGGAGCTGTTTTTT

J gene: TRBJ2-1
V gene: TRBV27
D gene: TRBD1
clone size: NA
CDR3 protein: CASSFHRGNEQFF
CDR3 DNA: TGTGCCAGCAGTTTTCACAGGGGTAATGAGCAGTTCTTC

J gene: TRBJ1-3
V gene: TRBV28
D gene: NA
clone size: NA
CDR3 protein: CASSLQGRGNTIYF
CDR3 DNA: TGTGCCAGCAGTTTACAGGGCCGAGGAAACACCATATATTTT

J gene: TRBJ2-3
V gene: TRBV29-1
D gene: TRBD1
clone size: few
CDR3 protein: CSVEKGGSTDTQYF
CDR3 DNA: TGCAGCGTTGAAAAAGGGGGCTCCACAGATACGCAGTATTTT

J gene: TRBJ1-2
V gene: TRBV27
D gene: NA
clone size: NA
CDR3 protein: CASSLSSWGAGGGYTF
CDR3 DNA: TGTGCCAGCAGTTTATCGAGTTGGGGGGCGGGGGGTGGCTACACCTTC

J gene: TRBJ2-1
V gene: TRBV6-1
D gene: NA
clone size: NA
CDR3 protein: CASSGGPSSYNEQFF
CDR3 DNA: TGTGCCAGCAGTGGCGGGCCGTCCTCCTACAATGAGCAGTTCTTC

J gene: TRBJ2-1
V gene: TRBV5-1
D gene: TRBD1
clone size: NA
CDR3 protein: CASSSVDRPNREQFF
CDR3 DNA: TGCGCCAGCAGCTCAGTGGACAGGCCCAACCGTGAGCAGTTCTTC

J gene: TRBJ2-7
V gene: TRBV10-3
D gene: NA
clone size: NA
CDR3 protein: CAISESSYEQYF
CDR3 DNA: TGTGCCATCAGTGAGTCTAGCTACGAGCAGTACTTC

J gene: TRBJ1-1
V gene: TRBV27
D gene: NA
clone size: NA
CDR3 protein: CASSFDHRALNTEAFF
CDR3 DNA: TGTGCCAGCAGCTTCGACCACAGGGCACTGAACACTGAAGCTTTCTTT

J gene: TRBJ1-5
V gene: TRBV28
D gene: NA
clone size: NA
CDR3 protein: CASSFMRQPQHF
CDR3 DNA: TGTGCCAGCAGTTTTATGCGTCAGCCCCAGCATTTT

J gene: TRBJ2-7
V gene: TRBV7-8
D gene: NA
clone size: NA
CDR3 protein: CASSLVRVARVHEQYF
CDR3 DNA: TGTGCCAGCAGCTTAGTACGGGTTGCCAGGGTCCACGAGCAGTACTTC

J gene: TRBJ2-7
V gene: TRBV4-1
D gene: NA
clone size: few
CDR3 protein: CASAPGQTSSYEQYF
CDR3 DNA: TGCGCCAGCGCTCCGGGACAAACCTCCTCCTACGAGCAGTACTTC

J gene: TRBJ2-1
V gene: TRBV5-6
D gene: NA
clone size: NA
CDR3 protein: CASSFLRANEQFF
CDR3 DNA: TGTGCCAGCAGCTTCCTCAGGGCTAATGAGCAGTTCTTC

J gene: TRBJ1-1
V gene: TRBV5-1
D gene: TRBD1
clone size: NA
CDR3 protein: CASTRSGTDTNTEAFF
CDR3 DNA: TGCGCCAGCACCCGGTCGGGGACAGATACTAACACTGAAGCTTTCTTT

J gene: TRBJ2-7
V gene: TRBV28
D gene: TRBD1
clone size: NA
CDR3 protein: CASRSQGAGPYEQYF
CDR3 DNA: TGTGCCAGCAGAAGCCAGGGGGCAGGTCCCTACGAGCAGTACTTC

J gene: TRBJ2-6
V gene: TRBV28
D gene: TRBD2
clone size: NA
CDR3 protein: CASRVAFGLADSGANVLTF
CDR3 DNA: TGTGCCAGCAGAGTAGCGTTCGGACTAGCGGACTCTGGGGCCAACGTCCTGACTTTC

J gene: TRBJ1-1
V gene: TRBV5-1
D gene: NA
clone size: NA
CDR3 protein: CASSLGTSNTEAFF
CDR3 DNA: TGCGCCAGCAGCTTGGGGACTTCGAACACTGAAGCTTTCTTT

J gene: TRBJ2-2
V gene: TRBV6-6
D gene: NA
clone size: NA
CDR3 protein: CASSYGPNTGELFF
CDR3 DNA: TGTGCCAGCAGTTATGGGCCCAACACCGGGGAGCTGTTTTTT

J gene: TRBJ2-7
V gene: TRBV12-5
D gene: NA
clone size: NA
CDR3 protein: CASGEGSSYEQYF
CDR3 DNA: TGTGCTAGTGGGGAGGGGAGCTCCTACGAGCAGTACTTC

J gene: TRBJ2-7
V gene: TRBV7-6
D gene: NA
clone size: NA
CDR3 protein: CASSVDFSATYEQYF
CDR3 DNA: TGTGCCAGCAGCGTTGATTTTAGCGCAACCTACGAGCAGTACTTC

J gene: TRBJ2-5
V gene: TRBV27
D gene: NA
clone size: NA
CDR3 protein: CASKGSAGETQYF
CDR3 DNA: TGTGCCAGCAAAGGTTCGGCAGGTGAGACCCAGTACTTC

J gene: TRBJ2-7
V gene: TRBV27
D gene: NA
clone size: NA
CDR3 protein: CASSRGAYEQYF
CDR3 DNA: TGTGCCAGCAGCCGGGGGGCTTACGAGCAGTACTTC

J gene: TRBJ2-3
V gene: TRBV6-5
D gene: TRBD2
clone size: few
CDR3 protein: CASRSGGAADTQYF
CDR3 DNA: TGTGCCAGCAGGAGCGGGGGGGCTGCGGATACGCAGTATTTT

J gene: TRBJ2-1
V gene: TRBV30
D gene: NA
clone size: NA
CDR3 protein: CAWSVLSNEQFF
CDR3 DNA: TGTGCCTGGAGTGTACTTTCGAATGAGCAGTTCTTC

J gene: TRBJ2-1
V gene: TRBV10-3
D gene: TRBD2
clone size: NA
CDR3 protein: CAISSSGKRNEQFF
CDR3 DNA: TGTGCCATCAGCTCTAGCGGGAAACGCAATGAGCAGTTCTTC

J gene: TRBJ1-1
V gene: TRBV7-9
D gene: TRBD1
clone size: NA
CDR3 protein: CASSVGGGGSNTEAFF
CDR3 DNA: TGTGCCAGCAGCGTAGGGGGCGGGGGCTCGAACACTGAAGCTTTCTTT

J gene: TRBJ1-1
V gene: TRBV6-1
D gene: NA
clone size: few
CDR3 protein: CATARQGLAEAFF
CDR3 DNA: TGTGCCACCGCCCGGCAGGGTTTGGCTGAAGCTTTCTTT

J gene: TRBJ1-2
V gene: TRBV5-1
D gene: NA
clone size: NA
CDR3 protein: CASSLSGQSYGYTF
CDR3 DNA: TGCGCCAGCAGCTTGTCCGGACAGAGCTATGGCTACACCTTC

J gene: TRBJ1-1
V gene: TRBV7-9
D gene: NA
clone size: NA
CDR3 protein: CASSSRGEGLNTEAFF
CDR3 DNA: TGTGCCAGCAGCTCCAGGGGTGAAGGGCTGAACACTGAAGCTTTCTTT

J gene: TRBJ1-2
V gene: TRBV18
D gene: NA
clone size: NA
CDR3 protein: CASSPPQAMGGYTF
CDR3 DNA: TGTGCCAGCTCACCCCCCCAGGCAATGGGTGGCTACACCTTC

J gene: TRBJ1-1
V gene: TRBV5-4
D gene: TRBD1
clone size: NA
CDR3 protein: CASSLRTTGPNTEAFF
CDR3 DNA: TGTGCCAGCAGCTTAAGGACGACAGGGCCGAACACTGAAGCTTTCTTT

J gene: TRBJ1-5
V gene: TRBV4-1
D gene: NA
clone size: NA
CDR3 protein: CASSQDPTTYQPQHF
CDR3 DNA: TGCGCCAGCAGCCAAGATCCCACAACATATCAGCCCCAGCATTTT

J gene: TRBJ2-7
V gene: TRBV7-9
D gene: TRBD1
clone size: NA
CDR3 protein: CSSSVIRDRGHEQYF
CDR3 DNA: TGTTCCAGCAGCGTGATCCGGGACAGGGGCCACGAGCAGTACTTC

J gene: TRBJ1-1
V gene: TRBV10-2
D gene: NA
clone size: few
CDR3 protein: CASTLYGEAFF
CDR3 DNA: TGCGCCAGCACCCTGTACGGTGAAGCTTTCTTT

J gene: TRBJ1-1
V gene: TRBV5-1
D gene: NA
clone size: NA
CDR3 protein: CASTRSSGSLTEAFF
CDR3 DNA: TGCGCCAGCACCAGATCATCAGGCAGCTTGACTGAAGCTTTCTTT

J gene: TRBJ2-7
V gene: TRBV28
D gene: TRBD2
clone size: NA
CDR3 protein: CATVREGAYEQYF
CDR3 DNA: TGTGCCACGGTGCGGGAGGGAGCCTACGAGCAGTACTTC

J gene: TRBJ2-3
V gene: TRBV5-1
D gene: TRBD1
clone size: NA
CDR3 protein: CASITGDRGSTDTQYF
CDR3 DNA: TGCGCCAGCATCACCGGTGACAGGGGCAGCACAGATACGCAGTATTTT

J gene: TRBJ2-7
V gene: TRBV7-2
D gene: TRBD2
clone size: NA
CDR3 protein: CASSSRLARDSYEQYF
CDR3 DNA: TGTGCCAGCAGCAGCCGACTAGCGCGAGACTCCTACGAGCAGTACTTC